What follows is one T cell receptor beta chain and its context. The antigen is undetermined. V gave up 5 bases and J gave up 3 bases, with 15 bases separating them. This CDR3 region has 14 residues. Germline assignment: CDR1 SGHRS and CDR2 YFSETQ. This sample is part of a study of CD8 T cells in ankylosing spondylitis. Study findings and constraints: Roughly eight highly homologous variants formed a TCR beta motif that appeared characteristic of ankylosing spondylitis blood.

Generation of TCR beta libraries employed quantitative 5'-RACE incorporating molecular barcodes. TCRdb reanalysed the 5' RACE reads using MiXCR and keeps one entry per CDR3 protein. The table has around 340,000 distinct CDR3 sequences, approximately 14% seen once. Input material: blood, either unsorted or a sorted T cell fraction (not recorded which). This sequence was found in a male donor with ankylosing spondylitis or in good health (not recorded which). This chain joins TRBV5-1 and TRBJ2-7; possibly TRBD1 for D (6 bases). The CDR3 is CASSPGQWGYEQYF. The CDR3 DNA follows: TGCGCCAGCAGTCCGGGACAATGGGGCTACGAGCAGTACTTC.